This T cell receptor (beta chain) was recorded in a study of T cell responses to AZD1222 COVID-19 vaccine. Findings of the study overall: Receipt of two AZD1222 doses was followed by a rise in Spike-specific TCR breadth and depth. As reported, nearly half of all spike-specific TCRs target variant regions that are unmutated. Only a handful of individuals given AZD1222 were seropositive at baseline. The CD4 TCRs associated with vaccination extended across spike and predominated at 160-218 and 743-854.

Sequenced by immunoSEQ multiplex PCR; TCRdb stores in-frame clones only, minus some. The profile covers roughly 130,000 clones, with 75% to 90% appearing a single time and about 1.5% taken by the ten largest. Trimming took 5 bases from V and 1 from J, leaving 11 bases between them. Per germline, CDR1 SGHTA and CDR2 FQGNSA. This CDR3 comprises 14 residues. With respect to this clone: Its antigen remains unidentified.

This receptor was identified in an adult in good health. This chain links TRBV7-2 with TRBJ1-1; a possible D gene is TRBD1 (5 bases). The material sequenced was peripheral blood, taken on day 0 of AZD1222 vaccination. The CDR3 protein is CASSRGGRNTEAFF. The CDR3 coding sequence is TGTGCCAGCAGCCGCGGGGGGAGGAACACTGAAGCTTTCTTT.